These 25 T cell receptor beta chains share one sample of origin, sequenced in a study of shared clonotypes between healthy human individuals. Method: immunoSEQ multiplex PCR; TCRdb's copy keeps in-frame clones and lacks some. The sample carries some 530,000 clones, 78% recorded once. What was sequenced was PBMCs. Receptors originate from a middle-aged woman in good health. Some clones in this sample may be carry-over from other donors' samples.

The chain recombines TRBV18 with TRBJ2-2; no reliable D call. CDR3 size: 13 residues. V lost 0 bases, J lost 8 bases, and 7 bases lay in between. Looked up from germline, CDR1 is KGHSH and CDR2 is LQKENI. This chain's CDR3 is CASSPPGPGELFF. CDR3 bases: TGTGCCAGCTCACCACCAGGGCCTGGGGAGCTGTTTTTT.

The chain couples TRBV19 to TRBJ2-5; weak D call: TRBD1 (6 bases). CDR1 and CDR2 from the germline V gene are LNHDA and SQIVND (reference sequence). The germline V and J ends were trimmed by 10 bases and 5 bases, with 11 bases remaining between them. The CDR3 loop spans 11 amino acids. CDR3 in amino acids: CATRGSETQYF. The CDR3 nucleotides read TGTGCCACAAGGGGGTCGGAGACCCAGTACTTC.

The rearrangement joins TRBV4-1 to TRBJ2-7; 7 nucleotides line up with TRBD2. V gave up 4 bases and J gave up 3 bases; unmatched junction bases: 6. This CDR3 contains 14 residues. Germline CDR1 and CDR2: MGHRA and YSYEKL. The CDR3 is CASSPRTSFYEQYF. The DNA of the CDR3 is TGCGCCAGCAGCCCTCGGACTAGTTTCTACGAGCAGTACTTC.

The genes are TRBV6-6 and TRBJ2-3; 12 positions agree with TRBD2. The trim removed 6 bases at V and 4 bases at J, leaving 2 bases unmatched. The CDR3 loop spans 14 amino acids. Germline V gene data show CDR1 as MNHNY and CDR2 as SVGAGI (reference sequence). CDR3 residues: CASRASGRADTQYF. DNA for the CDR3: TGTGCCAGCAGAGCTAGCGGGAGGGCAGATACGCAGTATTTT.

This clone occurred a few times. This chain's CDR3 is CAISGGTSSTDTQYF. DNA of the CDR3: TGTGCCATCAGTGGAGGCACCTCTAGCACAGATACGCAGTATTTT. This chain links TRBV10-3 with TRBJ2-3; unclear D gene. The germline V and J ends were trimmed by 4 bases and 0 bases, with 11 bases remaining between them. The CDR3 has 15 residues. Germline CDR1 and CDR2: ENHRY and SYGVKD.

The rearrangement uses TRBV5-4 and TRBJ2-5; D unclear. The assigned J gene may be wrong: the sequence end matches TRBJ2-7 better. Germline CDR1 reads SGHNT; CDR2 reads YYREEE (reference sequence). The CDR3 spans 11 residues. The CDR3 DNA reads TGTGCCAGCACCGACTCCTACGAGCAGTACTTC. Encoded protein: CASTDSYEQYF.

This clone was observed many times. The chain combines TRBV10-2 with TRBJ2-2, with D unresolved. The V end was cut by 7 bases, the J end by 9 bases, with 15 bases between. The germline CDR1 and CDR2 sequences are WSHSY and SAAADI. CDR3 length: 13 amino acids. The CDR3 DNA reads as TGCGCCAGCACTACGGCTTCACGGTGGGAGCTGTTTTTT. Its translation: CASTTASRWELFF.

The rearrangement joins TRBV11-2 to TRBJ2-1, with 9 bases fitting TRBD1. The CDR3 contains 15 residues. Germline V gives CDR1 SGHAT, CDR2 FQNNGV. The V segment lost 5 bases and the J segment 7 bases; nucleotides outside the gene matches: 9. CDR3 bases: TGTGCCAGCAGCCGGCGGGGACAGGGTGTTAATGAGCAGTTCTTC. Protein: CASSRRGQGVNEQFF.

J is TRBJ2-4 and V is TRBV7-2; TRBD2 aligns across 7 bases. V lost 4 bases and J lost 9; bases outside the gene matches: 6. Germline lookup yields CDR1 SGHTA and CDR2 FQGNSA. This CDR3 spans 13 amino acids. CDR3 DNA sequence: TGTGCCAGCAGCTCTCGGACTAGAACCATTCAGTACTTC. This encodes CASSSRTRTIQYF.

The chain carries TRBV2 and TRBJ2-3; 11 nucleotides match TRBD2. The trim removed 7 bases at V and 2 bases at J, leaving 5 bases unmatched. This CDR3 has 15 amino acids. Germline CDR1 reads SNHLY; CDR2 reads FYNNEI. The CDR3 bases are TGTGCCAGCAAAGAGACTAGCGGGACCACAGATACGCAGTATTTT. Its translation is CASKETSGTTDTQYF.

This clone was observed a handful of times. CDR3 bases: TGTGCCAGCAGCTTAGTTGTCGCAGGCCAAGAGACCCAGTACTTC. It encodes CASSLVVAGQETQYF. The chain couples TRBV7-2 to TRBJ2-5, with D unresolved. This CDR3 has 15 residues. V lost 1 base and J 1 base, leaving 10 bases between the germline ends. Germline CDR1 is SGHTA and CDR2 is FQGNSA.

CDR3 sequence reads: CASSLGLMSSYEQYF. In DNA form, the CDR3 reads TGCGCCAGCAGCTTGGGGCTGATGAGCTCCTACGAGCAGTACTTC. V is TRBV5-1 and J is TRBJ2-7; D not resolved. The CDR3 has 15 residues. Germline lookup yields CDR1 SGHRS and CDR2 YFSETQ. V dropped 0 bases and J dropped 0 bases, with 10 bases sitting between them.

V and J are TRBV23-1 and TRBJ1-1; a possible D gene is TRBD1 (5 bases). TRBV23-1 is placed among ORFs of uncertain function. Trimming pared 0 bases from V and 7 bases from J, leaving 12 bases between. The CDR3 covers 14 residues. CDR3 sequence reads: CASSQSRGADEAFF. CDR3 nucleotides: TGCGCCAGCAGTCAATCGAGAGGGGCTGATGAAGCTTTCTTT.

A few counts support this clone. The gene calls are TRBV13 and TRBJ2-7; D call uncertain. Germline-derived CDR1 and CDR2 are PRHDT and FYEKMQ (reference sequence). This CDR3 has 14 amino acids. V dropped 4 bases and J dropped 2 bases, with 12 bases sitting between them. In DNA, the CDR3 is TGTGCCAGCAGCTCCGCCTACGAAACCTACGAGCAGTACTTC. Protein product: CASSSAYETYEQYF.

Details on this clone: Within the sample, other DNA sequences also encode this same CDR3. The chain carries TRBV28 and TRBJ2-7; TRBD1 might be the D (6 bases). The CDR3 is 12 amino acids. CDR1 is MDHEN and CDR2 is SYDVKM in the germline V gene. V dropped 6 bases and J dropped 2 bases, with 8 bases sitting between them. The CDR3 region has the DNA TGTGCCAGCAGCCGACAGGCCTACGAGCAGTACTTC. Translated, it gives CASSRQAYEQYF.

In its sample, this clone was seen a few times. This chain joins TRBV28 and TRBJ2-3; TRBD1 matches 10 bases. This CDR3 contains 16 residues. J was trimmed by 5 bases and V by 1 base; bases with no gene match: 6. Per germline, CDR1 MDHEN and CDR2 SYDVKM. DNA of the CDR3: TGTGCCAGCAGTTTATCCTCCGGGACAGGGGAAGATACGCAGTATTTT. Protein product: CASSLSSGTGEDTQYF.

The V call is TRBV30, the J call TRBJ2-1; 9 bases line up with TRBD1. CDR3 length: 14 residues. From germline, CDR1 is GTSNPN and CDR2 SVGIG (reference sequence). Trimming took 0 bases from V and 6 from J; bases not matched to a gene: 3. The CDR3 DNA is TGTGCCTGGAGTGTGGGACAGGGTGGCAATGAGCAGTTCTTC. This sequence encodes CAWSVGQGGNEQFF.

This sequence joins TRBV4-2 and TRBJ1-1; TRBD1 matches 7 bases. The CDR3 consists of 15 residues. The ends lost 2 bases at V and 1 base at J; junction bases unmatched: 4. CDR1 and CDR2 from the germline V gene are LGHNA and YNFKEQ. The CDR3 here is CASSQQDRENTEAFF. CDR3 coding DNA: TGTGCCAGCAGCCAACAAGACAGGGAGAACACTGAAGCTTTCTTT.

The chain is built from TRBV6-1 and TRBJ2-1; 7 nucleotides line up with TRBD1. The CDR3 is made up of 15 amino acids. V trimming: 5 bases; J trimming: 3 bases; junction bases outside the gene matches: 7. CDR1 MNHNS and CDR2 SASEGT come from the germline V gene. CDR3 coding DNA: TGTGCCAGCAGTCCCTCGGGGACAGACTACAATGAGCAGTTCTTC. Its translation: CASSPSGTDYNEQFF.

In its sample, this clone was seen a few times. It may be a read error: a sequence one base away is much more abundant. The chain uses TRBV6-5 and TRBJ1-5; D possibly corresponds to TRBD1 (6 bases). The germline gives CDR1 MNHEY, CDR2 SVGAGI. The CDR3 runs 15 residues. The V end was cut by 2 bases, the J end by 0 bases, with 8 bases between. Written as DNA, the CDR3 is TGTGCCAGCAGTTACGGGGGCTATAGCAATCAGCCCCAGCATTTT. Protein product: CASSYGGYSNQPQHF.

This clone was counted between two and nine times. The chain links TRBV5-4 to TRBJ1-4; 12 bases line up with TRBD1. Germline V lookup: CDR1 SGHNT, CDR2 YYREEE (reference sequence). V lost 4 bases and J lost 8; bases outside the gene matches: 6. The CDR3 spans 15 residues. The CDR3 DNA reads TGTGCCAGCAGCCCTGGGACAGGGGGCCGAGAAAAACTGTTTTTT. Its protein product is CASSPGTGGREKLFF.

Comment on this clone: Germline and junction disagree at one end, which may indicate a read error. The sample holds other DNA sequences that translate to the same CDR3. The chain recombines TRBV27 with TRBJ2-7, with TRBD2 matching 10 bases. This CDR3 is built from 15 residues. The germline V gene has CDR1 MNHEY and CDR2 SMNVEV (reference sequence). DNA for the CDR3: TGCGCCAGCAGTTTATCGTCTAGCGGGAGAGGAGAGCAGTACTTC. It codes for CASSLSSSGRGEQYF.

The chain combines TRBV19 with TRBJ2-7, with D unresolved. The CDR3 runs to 13 residues. V was clipped by 5 bases and J by 3 bases, with 11 bases between them. The germline CDR1 and CDR2 sequences are LNHDA and SQIVND (reference sequence). The CDR3 DNA reads TGTGCCAGTAGTCGCCAGGTTGACTACGAGCAGTACTTC. It translates to CASSRQVDYEQYF.

J is TRBJ1-5 and V is TRBV28; D possibly corresponds to TRBD1 (5 bases). The ends were cut back, 6 bases at V and 8 bases at J, with 14 bases in the middle. The CDR3 is 13 amino acids. CDR1 and CDR2 from the germline V gene are MDHEN and SYDVKM. This CDR3 is CASSQGLGEPQHF. CDR3 bases: TGTGCCAGCAGCCAGGGATTAGGTGAGCCCCAGCATTTT. The full variable domain, in which reference TRBV28 and TRBJ1-5 provide the parts outside the CDR3, is DVKVTQSSRYLVKRTGEKVFLECVQDMDHENMFWYRQDPGLGLRLIYFSYDVKMKEKGDIPEGYSVSREKKERFSLILESASTNQTSMYLCASSQGLGEPQHFGDGTRLSIL.

The chain couples TRBV2 to TRBJ1-2, with 7 nucleotides matching TRBD1. The ends lost 0 bases at V and 4 bases at J; junction bases unmatched: 2. Germline CDR1 reads SNHLY; CDR2 reads FYNNEI. The CDR3 totals 14 residues. This CDR3 is CASSEARQGYGYTF. The CDR3 nucleotides read TGTGCCAGCAGTGAAGCAAGACAGGGCTATGGCTACACCTTC.